These 13 T cell receptor beta chains originate from one sample sequenced in a study of T cell responses to AZD1222 COVID-19 vaccine. The assay was immunoSEQ multiplex PCR, and TCRdb's table has in-frame clones only and misses some. The repertoire consists of some 130,000 clones, with about 80% occurring once and the leading ten covering over 4%. The sequencing here drew on peripheral blood, taken on day 0 of AZD1222 vaccination. These receptors were collected from an adult in good health.

As DNA, the CDR3 is TGTGCCAGCAGCCAAGGGGTCGGCCAGTTGGGACAGGGGCCTCAAAAAACTTACGAGCAGTACTTC. As protein: CASSQGVGQLGQGPQKTYEQYF. This rearrangement joins TRBV3-1 (or the pseudogene TRBV3-2) to TRBJ2-7; TRBD1 aligns across 10 bases. J lost 4 bases, V lost 1 base, and 25 bases had no gene match. The germline V gene encodes CDR1 LGHDT and CDR2 YNNKEL (reference sequence). The CDR3 contains 22 residues.

This rearrangement joins TRBV7-2 to TRBJ1-2; 7 nucleotides line up with TRBD1. The CDR3 contains 14 residues. V shed 4 bases, J shed 4 bases, and the junction held 6 bases outside the gene matches. Germline V gene data show CDR1 as SGHTA and CDR2 as FQGNSA. For the CDR3, the DNA is TGTGCCAGCAGCTCGGAGACAGGGCTCTATGGCTACACCTTC. Translation: CASSSETGLYGYTF.

The chain recombines TRBV4-1 with TRBJ2-1, with a possible D match to TRBD2 (7 bases). The CDR3 is made up of 18 amino acids. V was pared by 3 bases and J by 7 bases, with 25 bases between. The germline V gene has CDR1 MGHRA and CDR2 YSYEKL. The CDR3 reads CASSHDTGRGGRRNEQFF. In nucleotides, the CDR3 is TGCGCCAGCAGCCACGATACGGGAAGGGGGGGCCGTCGGAATGAGCAGTTCTTC.

Written as DNA, the CDR3 is TGCAGCGTTCCGGGACTAGCGGGGGTCCAGTACTTC. Translating gives CSVPGLAGVQYF. The rearrangement uses TRBV29-1 and TRBJ2-5; 14 bases match TRBD2. Germline values: CDR1 SQVTM, CDR2 ANQGSEA. Trimming took 5 bases from V and 10 from J; bases not matched to a gene: 3. The length of the CDR3 is 12 residues.

The chain carries TRBV2 and TRBJ1-2; D remains unclear. With 6 bases removed from V and 6 bases from J, the gap between germline ends came to 14 bases. Looked up from germline, CDR1 is SNHLY and CDR2 is FYNNEI. This CDR3 is built from 13 residues. This CDR3 is CASSQERSDGYTF. The CDR3 DNA reads TGTGCCAGCAGCCAGGAGAGGTCGGATGGCTACACCTTC.

The chain has TRBV28 and TRBJ1-1, with a weak D call TRBD1 (6 bases). This CDR3 is built from 13 residues. The V and J ends lost 6 bases and 10 bases respectively, with 18 bases between them. Germline values: CDR1 MDHEN, CDR2 SYDVKM. This CDR3 reads CASSPTGGVGAFF. CDR3 DNA: TGTGCCAGCAGCCCAACCGGGGGCGTCGGAGCTTTCTTT.

The chain joins TRBV5-5 to TRBJ2-7; the D gene is possibly TRBD1 (5 bases). The CDR3 covers 15 residues. The V gene lost 4 bases and the J gene lost 0 bases, with 14 bases spanning the gap. Looked up from germline, CDR1 is SGHKS and CDR2 is YYEKEE (reference sequence). This chain's CDR3 is CASSAGHEPSYEQYF. The CDR3 DNA reads TGTGCCAGCAGCGCCGGACACGAACCCTCCTACGAGCAGTACTTC.

This sequence joins TRBV19 and TRBJ1-2; 7 positions agree with TRBD1. Germline CDR1 and CDR2: LNHDA and SQIVND (reference sequence). The CDR3 sequence is 15 residues long. V shed 5 bases and J 6 bases; nucleotides not matched to a gene: 12. CDR3 sequence: CASSLPGQRGHGYTF. CDR3 in DNA: TGTGCCAGTAGTCTTCCGGGACAGAGGGGACATGGCTACACCTTC.

This clone was seen only a few times. The J gene is TRBJ2-7, the V gene TRBV28, with D perhaps TRBD1 or TRBD2 (5 bases each). Germline assignment: CDR1 MDHEN and CDR2 SYDVKM. V was clipped by 2 bases and J by 2 bases, with 10 bases between them. This CDR3 spans 14 amino acids. CDR3 in DNA: TGTGCCAGCAGTTTAGGGGACGGTCCCTACGAGCAGTACTTC. It specifies CASSLGDGPYEQYF.

This sequence joins TRBV2 and TRBJ1-4; D ambiguous. This CDR3 has 14 residues. From germline, CDR1 is SNHLY and CDR2 FYNNEI. V was trimmed by 5 bases and J by 8 bases, leaving 15 bases between them. This CDR3 reads CASSQAPGTEKLFF. Here the CDR3 DNA reads TGTGCCAGCAGTCAGGCCCCAGGAACGGAAAAACTGTTTTTT.

The rearrangement joins TRBV28 to TRBJ1-2; a possible D gene is TRBD1 (5 bases). Per germline, CDR1 MDHEN and CDR2 SYDVKM. Trimming stripped 8 bases from V and 3 bases from J, with 13 bases between. This CDR3 is 13 amino acids long. The CDR3 sequence is CASRSGFYYGYTF. CDR3 nucleotide sequence: TGTGCCAGCCGCTCAGGGTTTTACTATGGCTACACCTTC.

This sequence joins TRBV5-8 and TRBJ1-6; 7 bases are a match to TRBD1. There are 17 residues in the CDR3. The V gene's germline CDR1 is SGHTS and CDR2 YDEGEE. The V segment lost 0 bases and the J segment 5 bases; nucleotides outside the gene matches: 8. CDR3 nucleotide sequence: TGTGCCAGCAGCTTGGTAGGGGGGACAGCTCATAATTCACCCCTCCACTTT. Amino acid sequence: CASSLVGGTAHNSPLHF.

The chain has TRBV14 and TRBJ1-2; TRBD1 aligns across 7 bases. The length of the CDR3 is 13 residues. Losses at the gene ends were 5 bases for V and 1 base for J; bases not matched to a gene: 1. CDR1 and CDR2 from the germline V gene are SGHDN and FVKESK. The CDR3: CASSYRGNYGYTF. The CDR3 DNA reads TGTGCCAGCAGCTACAGGGGTAACTATGGCTACACCTTC.